The next 12 T cell receptor beta chains were all read from a single sample in a study of early T cells in non-severe SARS-CoV-2 infection (dated by TCRdb to the early 2020s). Library method: 5' RACE. Sequencing was performed on a NextSeq 500. TCRdb reran the public reads through fastp at Q25 and MiXCR, keeping productive beta chains. Here each entry gathers all rows of one CDR3 protein and keeps the most common genes and DNA. Recorded for this sample are more than 60,000 distinct CDR3 sequences; roughly 10% of them occurred a single time. About 5.6% of the sample goes to the ten largest clones. Sequencing used whole blood. These receptor sequences come from an adult who was a healthcare worker with PCR-confirmed SARS-CoV-2 infection or an uninfected control (not recorded which).

This clonotype was observed a few times. The chain couples TRBV12-3 or TRBV12-4 to TRBJ2-7; TRBD2 is a possible D gene (5 bases). This CDR3 has 13 residues. V was shortened by 5 bases and J by 3 bases, with 11 bases between the two germline ends. The chain's CDR3 is CASSLLGVYEQYF. The CDR3 DNA follows: TGTGCCAGCAGTCTCCTCGGGGTCTACGAGCAGTACTTC.

This clonotype was counted many times. V and J are TRBV30 and TRBJ2-7, with TRBD1 matching over 10 bases. Trimming cost V 3 bases and J 4 bases; bases outside gene matches: 0. Germline CDR1 reads GTSNPN; CDR2 reads SVGIG (reference sequence). This CDR3 contains 12 residues. The CDR3 sequence: CAWRDRGYEQYF. The CDR3, as DNA: TGTGCCTGGAGGGACAGGGGGTACGAGCAGTACTTC.

The sample holds a few counts of this clonotype. V usage is TRBV4-3 and J usage is TRBJ1-1; D is unclear. The CDR3 runs 15 residues. The germline CDR1 and CDR2 sequences are LGHNA and YSLEER. V dropped 1 base and J dropped 3 bases, with 12 bases sitting between them. The chain's CDR3 is CASSQAALRHTEAFF. CDR3 bases: TGCGCCAGCAGCCAAGCTGCTCTAAGGCACACTGAAGCTTTCTTT.

The gene calls are TRBV7-2 and TRBJ2-1; 10 bases align to TRBD2. CDR1 and CDR2 (germline): SGHTA, FQGNSA. Trimming at V came to 0 bases and at J to 12 bases, leaving 11 bases not matched to a gene. The CDR3 consists of 16 residues. The DNA of the CDR3 is TGTGCCAGCAGCTTAGCGTCTAGCGGGAGCAAGGGAGGGCAGTTCTTC. Residues: CASSLASSGSKGGQFF.

This clonotype was seen more than once but under ten times. The chain links TRBV7-9 to TRBJ2-3; maybe TRBD2 (6 bases). Per germline, CDR1 SEHNR and CDR2 FQNEAQ (reference sequence). This CDR3 spans 14 amino acids. Trimming removed 4 bases at V and 10 bases at J, with 18 bases between. CDR3 sequence (DNA): TGTGCCAGCAGCTCATGGCGGGAAGGTCATCCGCAGTATTTT. Amino acids: CASSSWREGHPQYF.

Many counts were recorded for this clonotype. The chain couples TRBV16 to TRBJ1-5; 8 positions agree with TRBD1. The CDR3 runs 15 residues. Germline assignment: CDR1 KGHSY and CDR2 FQNENV. With V trimmed by 4 bases and J by 2 bases, 4 bases remained unmatched. The CDR3 DNA reads TGTGCCAGCAGCCCGATGGGACAGGGCAATCAGCCCCAGCATTTT. This sequence encodes CASSPMGQGNQPQHF.

This clonotype was seen ten or more times. V usage is TRBV7-2 and J usage is TRBJ2-2; D remains unclear. Germline V gene lookup returns CDR1 SGHTA and CDR2 FQGNSA. The ends were cut back, 0 bases at V and 4 bases at J, with 3 bases in the middle. The CDR3 runs to 13 residues. The CDR3 reads CASSLAFTGELFF. CDR3 in DNA: TGTGCCAGCAGCTTAGCATTCACCGGGGAGCTGTTTTTT.

The rearrangement uses TRBV4-3 and TRBJ2-7, with a weak D call TRBD2 (6 bases). Germline CDR1 LGHNA, CDR2 YSLEER. The length of the CDR3 is 14 residues. Trimming stripped 0 bases from V and 3 bases from J, with 9 bases between. For the CDR3, the DNA is TGCGCCAGCAGCCAAGAGACTAGTCGCTACGAGCAGTACTTC. Amino acid sequence: CASSQETSRYEQYF.

In its sample, this clonotype was seen many times. The rearrangement links TRBV11-1 to TRBJ2-3; perhaps TRBD1 as D (6 bases). The germline V gene encodes CDR1 SGHAT and CDR2 FQDESV (reference sequence). The V end was cut by 2 bases, the J end by 4 bases, with 13 bases between. The CDR3 consists of 15 residues. CDR3 loop: CASSLLVGGADTQYF. The CDR3 nucleotides read TGTGCCAGCAGCTTATTGGTAGGGGGAGCAGATACGCAGTATTTT.

This clonotype was counted ten times or more. This chain uses TRBV19 with TRBJ2-2; TRBD1 matches at 9 bases. Germline lookup yields CDR1 LNHDA and CDR2 SQIVND (reference sequence). This CDR3 region has 15 residues. Germline trimming cut 4 bases from V and 4 bases from J; bases unmatched to any gene: 4. The CDR3 protein is CASSTGQGITGELFF. The CDR3 DNA follows: TGTGCCAGTAGTACGGGACAGGGAATCACCGGGGAGCTGTTTTTT.

This clonotype was counted between two and nine times. This rearrangement joins TRBV25-1 to TRBJ1-6; 9 bases align to TRBD1. Germline V CDR1 and CDR2: MGHDK, SYGVNS. Germline trimming cut 6 bases from V and 12 bases from J; bases unmatched to any gene: 9. This CDR3 spans 14 amino acids. The CDR3 nucleotides read TGTGCCAGCAGAACCGGGACAGGGCTCGTACCCCTCCACTTT. Encoded protein: CASRTGTGLVPLHF.

This clonotype was counted at least ten times. The V gene is TRBV20-1, the J gene TRBJ2-3; D is possibly TRBD1 (6 bases). Germline loops: CDR1 DFQATT, CDR2 SNEGSKA (reference sequence). This CDR3 has 17 amino acids. Between the trimmed V and J ends, which lost 3 bases and 2 bases, there was a span of 21 bases. CDR3 residues: CSASFRGPSLDTDTQYF. CDR3 bases: TGCAGTGCTAGCTTCAGGGGACCGAGCTTAGACACAGATACGCAGTATTTT.